One T cell receptor (beta chain) is described in this entry. What it binds is not known. The CDR3 has 12 residues. With V trimmed by 6 bases and J by 5 bases, 0 bases remained unmatched. CDR1 and CDR2 from the germline V gene are MNHNS and SASEGT. This sample was taken from a study of cytomegalovirus exposure and HLA in healthy donors. Background on the study: A previous analysis identified 100 million or so unique TCR beta sequences derived from around 180 million T cells. When just under 400 donors were genotyped, roughly 80% of them were found to fall in the Caucasian-associated ancestry cluster. Findings and limits, study-wide: In vitro work confirmed that a few CMV-associated chains recognize CMV antigens. Common viral pathogens were later found to be apparently linked to several of the most significant clusters.

PCR primers comprised 60 Vbeta and 13 Jbeta primers. Sequencing was performed with immunoSEQ multiplex PCR; in TCRdb, only in-frame clones are kept and a portion is missing. This table has under 150,000 clones, roughly 79% appearing once. This sequence originates from a man between 18 and 29 years old in good health and CMV-seronegative. This chain links TRBV6-1 with TRBJ1-1; the match to TRBD1 covers 10 bases. The sequenced sample was PBMCs. The DNA of the CDR3 is TGTGCCAGCAGGGGACAGGGGACTGAAGCTTTCTTT. It translates to CASRGQGTEAFF.